This record concerns one T cell receptor (beta chain) sequence. It has no known antigen specificity. No much larger clone exists at a distance of one base, and base qualities are not known. In the prospective study, participants were about 18 to 95 years old, resided in about 25 geographic areas of the United States, and were enrolled through a virtual design. In the prospective study, participants were assigned to cohorts based on the clinical history participants reported in a screening survey and a study questionnaire. Recovered participants in ImmuneRACE Cohort 3 were defined by two consecutive negative NP/OP PCR tests, clearance by a healthcare professional, or resolution of symptoms. Mobile phlebotomists in the prospective study collected whole blood, serum and a nasopharyngeal or oropharyngeal swab from every participant. Over a roughly 2-month period, participants in the prospective study had the option of providing additional blood draws and questionnaires. Blood samples from the prospective study were shipped frozen or at room temperature prior to DNA extraction.

This specimen belongs to a study of blood T cell repertoires in COVID-19 (dated by TCRdb to between 2020 and 2021). Notes on the research overall: Samples from collaborators originated in the United States, Italy and Spain and spanned both the acute and convalescent phases of COVID-19. The material from the prospective study consisted of cDNA or gDNA derived from T cells, B-cell-depleted T cells, or PBMCs. Subjects who had been exposed to COVID-19, were actively infected with it, or had recovered from it provided the deeply sampled blood TCRbeta repertoires that made up the dataset. The repertoires were released in a freely available public database intended as a resource for research on the immune response to SARS-CoV-2. Samples were obtained from the ongoing ImmuneRACE study (first 160 participants) and from approximately 1,200 subjects provided by 6 global collaborators. A de-identified subject ID, COVID-19 status, age in years and sex were almost always included in the sample metadata. Where available, HLA class I and class II types were obtained from metadata supplied by the sample provider rather than from assay-based typing.

The research as a whole found: How much clinical and demographic metadata was included differed by source and by participant, and the metadata was provided uncurated.

Inclusive of the bounding cysteine and phenylalanine, the CDR3 is 14 residues long. The CDR3 DNA has 42 bases and is translated from base 1. V lost 2 bases and J lost 2 bases; the stretch between them is 9 bases long. The germline V gene provides CDR1 MGHDK and CDR2 SYGVNS. The immunoSEQ Assay, a bias-controlled multiplex PCR, was used to amplify TCRbeta CDR3 regions from genomic DNA. As for the original processing: The number of nucleated cells in each sample was estimated from the amplification of reference gene primers within the assay. To quantify the absolute abundance of each unique TCRbeta CDR3 rearrangement, sequence reads were collapsed and filtered. For each sample, productive Simpson clonality was calculated as the square root of Simpson's diversity index across productive rearrangements. The source is immuneACCESS, and TCRdb retained only in-frame sequences with V and J called. Part of the clones is not carried over; for the studies checked, unresolved V genes explain less than half of this, and the remainder is unexplained. V and J calls and clone size are those listed in that table; D and trimming were worked out from the DNA. In all, the sample holds a few hundred thousand clones, and around nine tenths of those were seen once. 10% of the sample belongs to the ten largest clones.

This sequence originates from a woman aged 50 to 60 who had recovered from COVID-19. Here the chain combines TRBV25-1 and TRBJ1-2, with TRBD1 as a weak D call on 5 bases. The sequenced sample was PBMCs or T cells enriched from blood (not recorded which). The CDR3 here reads CASSELAGNYGYTF. The DNA is as follows: TGTGCCAGCAGTGAACTGGCAGGGAACTATGGCTACACCTTC.